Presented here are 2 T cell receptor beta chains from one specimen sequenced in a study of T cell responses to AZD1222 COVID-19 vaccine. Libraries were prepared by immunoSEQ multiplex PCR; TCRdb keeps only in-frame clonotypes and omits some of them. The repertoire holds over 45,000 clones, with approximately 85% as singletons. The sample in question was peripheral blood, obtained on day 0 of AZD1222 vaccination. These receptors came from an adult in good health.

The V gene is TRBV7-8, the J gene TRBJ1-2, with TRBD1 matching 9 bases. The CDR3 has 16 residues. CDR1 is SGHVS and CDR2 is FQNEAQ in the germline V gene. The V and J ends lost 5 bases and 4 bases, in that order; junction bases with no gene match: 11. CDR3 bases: TGTGCCAGCAGCCGGGACAGGGCGCCATGGGGCTATGGCTACACCTTC. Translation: CASSRDRAPWGYGYTF.

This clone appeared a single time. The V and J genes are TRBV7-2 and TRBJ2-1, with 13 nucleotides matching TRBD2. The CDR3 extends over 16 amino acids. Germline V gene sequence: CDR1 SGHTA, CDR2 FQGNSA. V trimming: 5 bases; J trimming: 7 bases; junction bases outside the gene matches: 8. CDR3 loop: CASSAYGLAGANEQFF. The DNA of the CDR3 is TGTGCCAGCAGCGCCTACGGACTAGCGGGGGCGAATGAGCAGTTCTTC.